This T cell receptor beta chain was identified in a study of regulatory dendritic cells for organ transplantation (TCRdb year 2017). Notes on the research overall: To make regulatory dendritic cells, monocytes were cultured with vitamin D3 on days 0 and 4 and with IL-10 on day 4. On day 6, LPS was added to the DC cultures so that the response of the DCs to a potent maturation-inducing agent could be evaluated. The TCRbeta repertoires of sorted naive and memory CD4+ and CD8+ T cells were sequenced before and after allostimulation with regulatory or mature dendritic cells.

As for this clone: Which antigen it targets is not known. No much larger clone is present one base from it, and per-base qualities are unavailable.

Including cysteine and phenylalanine, the CDR3 has 15 amino acids. CDR3 DNA only is kept here, 45 bases in frame from base 1. The germline V gene (reference sequence) specifies LNHDA as CDR1 and SQIVND as CDR2. V loses 0 bases at its end and J loses 3 bases; junction bases beyond the gene matches: 1. The TCRbeta CDR3 regions were amplified in a multiplexed two-step PCR with Vbeta-specific forward primers and Jbeta-specific reverse primers. TCRbeta libraries were sequenced on an Illumina instrument through the immunoSEQ service. The published analysis was carried out like this. IMGT annotation was used to assign V, D and J genes, and synthetic CDR3 analogues were used to correct the counts for multiplex PCR bias. Repertoire clonality was computed in the immunoSEQ Analyzer as one minus normalized Shannon entropy. Clonal expansion was defined by Fisher's exact test with Benjamini-Hochberg false discovery rate control, using two-tailed P<0.01. Sourced from immuneACCESS, this table was stored by TCRdb with only in-frame sequences that have V and J called. A share of the clones is absent; for the studies checked, an unresolved V gene accounts for under half, and the remainder has no known explanation. The DNA gave D and trimming, while V, J and clone size come from that table. In all, the sample holds 9,500 to 15,000 clones, and 62% of those were seen once. Clones ranked in the top ten supply less than 1.5% of the sample.

The paper's findings and limits, for the study overall: Only a couple of subjects were sequenced, and the authors noted considerable between-individual heterogeneity in the alloreactive memory CD8+ T cell pool. Allostimulation expanded memory CD8+ clones in both subjects, but regulatory dendritic cells appeared to induce more limited expansion than mature dendritic cells. Of the resting subsets, the one holding the most alloreactive TCR clonotypes was memory CD8+ T cells. Highly diverse repertoires were observed in naive CD4+ and CD8+ T cells, whereas lower diversity was observed in memory cells, and the most oligoclonal repertoires were found in memory CD8+ cells.

Sorted T cell subsets were CFSE-labeled and co-cultured for around 5 days with allogeneic regulatory or mature dendritic cells at a 1:10 DC:T ratio. Naive T cells were sorted as CD45RA+ and memory T cells as CD45RO+ CD4+ or CD8+ cells by FACS. Two healthy control subjects provided the T cells used for TCR sequencing. The Qiagen DNeasy Blood & Tissue Kit was used for extraction of genomic DNA. Sequencing used naive CD8+ T cells from blood cultured with dendritic cells. The sample's cell subset or site label is to be understood as: CD45RA+ naive T cells. The chain uses TRBV19 and TRBJ2-1; 8 nucleotides in the junction match TRBD2. This clonotype was sampled from a human donor in good health. The CDR3 protein sequence reads: CASSIDGTSYNEQFF. The DNA reads as follows: TGTGCCAGTAGTATAGACGGGACTAGCTACAATGAGCAGTTCTTC.